This record looks at one TCR beta chain sequence and its context. The sample originates from a study of CD8+CD57+ T cells in acquired aplastic anemia. This CDR3 is built from 17 residues. V lost 1 base and J lost 5; bases outside the gene matches: 7. Germline assignment: CDR1 SGHVS and CDR2 FNYEAQ. Genomic DNA templated the TCR beta VDJ and CDR3 profiling. Each CDR3 protein is one row after TCRdb ran MiXCR on the reads. The sample comprises a few hundred thousand distinct CDR3 sequences, around 60% of which are singletons, and 7.5% to 9% rests with the top ten. The source is a human donor with severe aplastic anemia or a healthy control (not recorded which). The chain has TRBV7-6 and TRBJ2-5; TRBD2 matches 13 bases. The material sequenced was sorted CD4+, CD8+, or CD8+CD57+ T cells (not recorded which) from PBMCs. As DNA, the CDR3 is TGTGCCAGCAGCTTAGAACTAGCGGGAGGGCCTGGGGAGACCCAGTACTTC. Translated: CASSLELAGGPGETQYF.